These T cell receptor beta chains were read from a single sample in a study of T-cell reconstitution after alpha-beta-depleted transplantation in children. Each CDR3 protein is one row after TCRdb ran MiXCR on the PCR reads. The data contain 280,000 or so distinct CDR3 sequences, around 10% of them singletons. Sequenced material: peripheral blood, taken 180 days after TCRalphabeta/CD19-depleted stem cell transplant. The receptor source for this set is a male patient aged 2 to 9 who had a stem cell transplant for chronic granulomatous disease, so the T cells may come from the graft donor. The CDR3 runs from the conserved cysteine through the conserved F or W.

TRBV5-6,TRBJ2-1,CASSLPFHNEQFF
TRBV27,TRBJ2-3,CASRPGTGRTDTQYF
TRBV15,TRBJ1-2,CATSRDILYGYTF
TRBV19,TRBJ1-2,CASSALMGYGYTF
TRBV7-6,TRBJ2-5,CASTPLFRGGETQYF
TRBV7-6,TRBJ1-1,CASSSPTGVNTEAFF
TRBV7-3,TRBJ2-7,CASSARGGAYEQYF
TRBV5-5,TRBJ1-1,CASSFQDKDEAFF
TRBV18,TRBJ1-3,CASRRDRGENTIYF
TRBV5-1,TRBJ2-5,CASIDGRGTQYF
TRBV4-2,TRBJ2-7,CASSQAGQGAGAHYEQYF
TRBV5-1,TRBJ2-3,CASSTDPSKAGRKDTQYF
TRBV28,TRBJ1-5,CASSLGTGSNQPQHF
TRBV20-1,TRBJ2-7,CSALRDTTYEQYF
TRBV28,TRBJ2-1,CASFQEGHNEQFF
TRBV6-8,TRBJ1-4,CASSYSRQEATNEKLFF
TRBV15,TRBJ2-2,CATSRTGGFTGELFF
TRBV25-1,TRBJ1-5,CASILPALSNQPQHF
TRBV5-1,TRBJ2-3,CASNLGDTQYF
TRBV20-1,TRBJ1-5,CSARVAGLRNQPQHF
TRBV7-8,TRBJ2-7,CASSLADRAYEQYF
TRBV12-3/TRBV12-4,TRBJ2-5,CASSPGGLPRTQYF
TRBV20-1,TRBJ2-7,CSHRGESGEQYF
TRBV20-1,TRBJ2-1,CSADPGSKPTGNEQFF
TRBV6-2/TRBV6-3,TRBJ2-1,CASSPRSLTSGRGYGNNEQFF
TRBV29-1,TRBJ2-7,CSVEVRGDSTYEQYF
TRBV3-1,TRBJ2-1,CASSQDPDSGRPAYNEQFF
TRBV15,TRBJ2-5,CATSTLAAPQETQYF
TRBV10-3,TRBJ2-7,CAITPEDRGSFDEQYF
TRBV29-1,TRBJ2-1,CSADQPKIGYNEQFF
TRBV19,TRBJ2-2,CASSTDDRVTGELFF
TRBV28,TRBJ1-2,CASSLSTANYGYTF
TRBV6-2/TRBV6-3,TRBJ2-7,CASSPPGLLNYEQYF
TRBV5-5,TRBJ2-1,CASSLSGGDNEQFF
TRBV7-6,TRBJ2-7,CASSSLSGEQYF
TRBV28,TRBJ1-2,CASSLQGRGNYGYTF
TRBV20-1,TRBJ2-7,CSATPGPYEQYF
TRBV12-3/TRBV12-4,TRBJ1-2,CASSLGGRNYGDTF
TRBV20-1,TRBJ1-1,CSASSRVTEAFF
TRBV7-9,TRBJ1-1,CASSLAQGAEAFF
TRBV20-1,TRBJ2-4,CSASWLGLGGNIQYF
TRBV10-3,TRBJ2-5,CAISEGGTRQETQYF
TRBV5-1,TRBJ2-7,CASRFPGTYEQYF
TRBV12-3/TRBV12-4,TRBJ1-6,CASSLSRVSPLHF
TRBV20-1,TRBJ2-1,CSAHRDPHNEQFF
TRBV3-1,TRBJ1-3,CASSQVLGPSGNTIYF
TRBV11-2,TRBJ2-7,CASSFRTGHEQYF
TRBV5-1,TRBJ2-3,CASSLSLAGLKKNTQYF